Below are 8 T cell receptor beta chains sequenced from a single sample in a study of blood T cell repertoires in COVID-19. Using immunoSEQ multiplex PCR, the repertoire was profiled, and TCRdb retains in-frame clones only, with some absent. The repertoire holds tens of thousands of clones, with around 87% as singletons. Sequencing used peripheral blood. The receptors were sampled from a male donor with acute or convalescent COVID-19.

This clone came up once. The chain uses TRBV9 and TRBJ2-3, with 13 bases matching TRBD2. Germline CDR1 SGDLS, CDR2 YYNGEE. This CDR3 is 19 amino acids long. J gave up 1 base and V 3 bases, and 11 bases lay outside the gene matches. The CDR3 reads CASSATSGGSTWGTDTQYF. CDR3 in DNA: TGTGCCAGCAGCGCGACTAGCGGGGGGTCCACCTGGGGCACAGATACGCAGTATTTT.

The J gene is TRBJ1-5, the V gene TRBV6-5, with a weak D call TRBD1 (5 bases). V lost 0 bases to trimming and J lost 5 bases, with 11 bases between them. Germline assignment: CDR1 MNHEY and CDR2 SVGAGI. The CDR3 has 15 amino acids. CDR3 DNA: TGTGCCAGCAGTTACTCGATAGTAGGGGATCAGCCCCAGCATTTT. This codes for CASSYSIVGDQPQHF.

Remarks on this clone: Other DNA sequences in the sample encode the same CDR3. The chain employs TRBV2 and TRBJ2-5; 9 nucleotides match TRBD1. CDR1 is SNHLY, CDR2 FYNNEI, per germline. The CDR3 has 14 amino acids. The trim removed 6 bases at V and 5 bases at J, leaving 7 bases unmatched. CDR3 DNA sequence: TGTGCCAGCAGGGACAGGGGAGTAGGGGAGACCCAGTACTTC. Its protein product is CASRDRGVGETQYF.

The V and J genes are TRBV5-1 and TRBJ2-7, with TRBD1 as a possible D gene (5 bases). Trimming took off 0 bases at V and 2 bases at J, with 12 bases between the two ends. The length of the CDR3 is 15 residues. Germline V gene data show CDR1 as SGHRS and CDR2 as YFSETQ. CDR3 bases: TGCGCCAGCAGCTTGGCCCCGGACACAACCTACGAGCAGTACTTC. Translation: CASSLAPDTTYEQYF.

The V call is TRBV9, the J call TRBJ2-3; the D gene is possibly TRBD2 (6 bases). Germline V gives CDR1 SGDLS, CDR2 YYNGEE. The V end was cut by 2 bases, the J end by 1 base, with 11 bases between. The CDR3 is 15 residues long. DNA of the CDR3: TGTGCCAGCAGCGTTTCGGGACTTCGCACAGATACGCAGTATTTT. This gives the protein CASSVSGLRTDTQYF.

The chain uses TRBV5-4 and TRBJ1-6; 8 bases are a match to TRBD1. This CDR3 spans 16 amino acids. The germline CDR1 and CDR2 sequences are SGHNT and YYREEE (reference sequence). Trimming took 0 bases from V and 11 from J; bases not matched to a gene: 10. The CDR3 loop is CASSLDGQGGMAPLHF. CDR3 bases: TGTGCCAGCAGCTTGGATGGACAGGGAGGAATGGCACCCCTCCACTTT.

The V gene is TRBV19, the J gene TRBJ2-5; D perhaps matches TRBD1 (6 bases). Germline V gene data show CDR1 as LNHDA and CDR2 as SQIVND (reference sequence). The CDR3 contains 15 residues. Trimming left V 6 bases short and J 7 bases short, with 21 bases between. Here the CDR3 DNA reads TGTGCCAGTAGCCCCCTGGCGACAGGAAAAGGGACCCAGTACTTC. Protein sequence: CASSPLATGKGTQYF.

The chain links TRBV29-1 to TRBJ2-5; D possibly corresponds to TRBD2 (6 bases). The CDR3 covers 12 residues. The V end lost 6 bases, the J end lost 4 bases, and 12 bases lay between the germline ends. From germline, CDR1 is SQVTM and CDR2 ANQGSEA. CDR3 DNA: TGCAGCGTGGGGCAGGGAGGAGAGACCCAGTACTTC. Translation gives CSVGQGGETQYF. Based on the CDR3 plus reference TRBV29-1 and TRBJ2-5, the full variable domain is SAVISQKPSRDICQRGTSLTIQCQVDSQVTMMFWYRQQPGQSLTLIATANQGSEATYESGFVIDKFPISRPNLTFSTLTVSNMSPEDSSIYLCSVGQGGETQYFGPGTRLLVL.